These 20 T cell receptor beta chains came from one sample sequenced in a study. Tregs were sorted as CD4+CD25+CD127-/low cells. Each CDR3 protein is one row after TCRdb ran MiXCR on the 5' RACE reads. The sample carries about 57,000 distinct CDR3 sequences, more than 25% recorded once. Sequencing was carried out using tumor-infiltrating Tregs sorted from the breast tumor. The receptors originated from a female donor with breast cancer.

The chain employs TRBV7-3 and TRBJ2-2, with TRBD2 as a possible D gene (6 bases). The CDR3 is made up of 18 amino acids. Germline V gives CDR1 SGHTA, CDR2 FQGTGA. The germline V and J ends were trimmed by 4 bases and 6 bases, with 24 bases remaining between them. CDR3 nucleotide sequence: TGTGCCAGCAGCTCTTACGGACGGCAGACCCGGGAGCCCGGGGAGCTGTTTTTT. Translation gives CASSSYGRQTREPGELFF.

This clonotype was recorded a few times. A clone one base away is much larger, so this may be a read error. The genes are TRBV6-5 and TRBJ1-2, with D possibly TRBD1 on 6 matching bases. V was clipped by 8 bases and J by 2 bases, with 21 bases between them. Germline loops: CDR1 MNHEY, CDR2 SVGAGI. CDR3 length equals 16 residues. CDR3 sequence reads: CASGSYPDRTNYGYTF. CDR3 bases: TGTGCCAGCGGTTCGTACCCCGACAGGACCAACTATGGCTACACCTTC.

To note about this clonotype: At one of its ends the junction is not consistent with the germline gene, which may arise from a read error. This chain connects TRBV29-1 to TRBJ1-5; possibly TRBD1 for D (5 bases). The CDR3 has 14 residues. Germline values: CDR1 SQVTM, CDR2 ANQGSEA. CDR3 protein: CGVSIGGVGQPQHF. The CDR3 DNA sequence: TGCGGCGTGAGTATCGGGGGAGTAGGTCAGCCCCAGCATTTT.

This clonotype appeared many times. V is TRBV5-1 and J is TRBJ1-1; TRBD1 matches at 7 bases. From germline, CDR1 is SGHRS and CDR2 YFSETQ. The CDR3 sequence is 14 residues long. V gave up 4 bases and J gave up 4 bases; unmatched junction bases: 7. The CDR3 region has the DNA TGCGCCAGCAGCACGGGACAGCAAGTCACTGAAGCTTTCTTT. Encoded protein: CASSTGQQVTEAFF.

This clonotype has just a few counts. This chain joins TRBV28 and TRBJ2-5; TRBD1 is a possible D gene (5 bases). The CDR3 has 17 amino acids. Germline V lookup: CDR1 MDHEN, CDR2 SYDVKM. V was shortened by 6 bases and J by 3 bases, with 23 bases between the two germline ends. The CDR3 spells CASSRFYSRDFKETQYF. CDR3 DNA: TGTGCCAGCAGCCGATTTTACAGCAGGGATTTTAAAGAGACCCAGTACTTC.

This clonotype occurred a few times. The chain has TRBV7-2 and TRBJ2-5; possibly TRBD2 for D (6 bases). The CDR3 loop spans 13 amino acids. V was shortened by 6 bases and J by 7 bases, with 15 bases between the two germline ends. The germline V gene has CDR1 SGHTA and CDR2 FQGNSA. CDR3 sequence: CASRLGGSGTQYF. CDR3 DNA sequence: TGTGCCAGCAGACTTGGGGGGTCCGGGACCCAGTACTTC.

This CDR3 reads CASSRQGKGNEQFF. DNA of the CDR3: TGTGCCAGCAGCCGTCAGGGAAAGGGGAATGAGCAGTTCTTC. The rearrangement links TRBV11-3 to TRBJ2-1; D may be TRBD1 (5 bases). Germline CDR1 and CDR2: SGHNT and YENEEA. The CDR3 sequence is 14 residues long. Trimming left V 5 bases short and J 7 bases short, with 15 bases between. Supplemented by reference TRBV11-3 and TRBJ2-1, the full variable domain reads EAGVVQSPRYKIIEKKQPVAFWCNPISGHNTLYWYLQNLGQGPELLIRYENEEAVDDSQLPKDRFSAERLKGVDSTLKIQPAELGDSAVYLCASSRQGKGNEQFFGPGTRLTVL.

The rearrangement links TRBV27 to TRBJ2-6, with D uncertain. Germline V gene lookup returns CDR1 MNHEY and CDR2 SMNVEV (reference sequence). V lost 3 bases and J 3 bases, leaving 9 bases between the germline ends. This CDR3 is 15 amino acids long. CDR3: CASSLAGFGANVLTF. The CDR3 nucleotides read TGTGCCAGCAGTTTGGCTGGGTTTGGGGCCAACGTCCTGACTTTC.

The chain is built from TRBV7-9 and TRBJ2-5; D gene uncertain. The V gene's germline CDR1 is SEHNR and CDR2 FQNEAQ (reference sequence). V was shortened by 1 base and J by 0 bases, with 6 bases between the two germline ends. This CDR3 contains 14 residues. CDR3 sequence: CASSLVRDQETQYF. DNA of the CDR3: TGTGCCAGCAGCTTAGTCCGGGACCAAGAGACCCAGTACTTC.

Points on this clonotype: A read error may explain this, as a much larger clone is one base away. This chain joins TRBV7-9 and TRBJ1-1; the D gene is possibly TRBD1 (5 bases). The CDR3 loop spans 13 amino acids. V lost 2 bases and J lost 6, with 10 bases in between. CDR1 is SEHNR, CDR2 FQNEAQ, per germline (reference sequence). The CDR3 DNA is TGTGCCAGCAGCTTACAGGGCGGCGCTGAAGCTTTCTTT. This sequence encodes CASSLQGGAEAFF.

In this sample, this clonotype turned up a few times. CDR3 loop: CASGDGTDRGMAFF. As DNA, the CDR3 is TGTGCCAGCGGGGATGGGACAGACAGGGGGATGGCTTTCTTT. The genes are TRBV4-2 and TRBJ1-1, with 9 bases that match TRBD1. The ends lost 8 bases at V and 11 bases at J; junction bases unmatched: 15. Per the germline V gene, CDR1 is LGHNA and CDR2 is YNFKEQ. The CDR3 has 14 amino acids.

The chain combines TRBV7-8 with TRBJ1-1; tentative D call: TRBD1 (6 bases). V was trimmed by 2 bases and J by 2 bases, leaving 21 bases between them. This CDR3 is built from 18 residues. Germline V gene lookup returns CDR1 SGHVS and CDR2 FQNEAQ. In DNA form, the CDR3 reads TGTGCCAGCAGCTTATTTGGCAGGGGCGGCTTAGGCAACACTGAAGCTTTCTTT. Protein: CASSLFGRGGLGNTEAFF.

This clonotype was counted a few times. The V and J genes are TRBV7-2 and TRBJ2-7; a possible D gene is TRBD1 (6 bases). The CDR3 length is 14 residues. The germline V gene has CDR1 SGHTA and CDR2 FQGNSA. Trimming cost V 6 bases and J 0 bases, with 12 bases left between them. CDR3 in DNA: TGTGCCAGCAGAAATGACAGGAACTCCTACGAGCAGTACTTC. Its translation: CASRNDRNSYEQYF.

This clonotype has a handful of counts. The chain carries TRBV20-1 and TRBJ2-3, with 15 bases matching TRBD2. This CDR3 has 19 amino acids. J lost 4 bases, V lost 4 bases, and 15 bases had no gene match. Germline CDR1 and CDR2: DFQATT and SNEGSKA (reference sequence). The CDR3 DNA sequence: TGCAGTGCTACCCAGCCCCGGACTAGCGGGGGGGATGATGCAGATACGCAGTATTTT. Amino acids: CSATQPRTSGGDDADTQYF.

In the case of this clonotype: One base away lies a much larger clone, so this may be a sequencing read error. The chain uses TRBV6-6 and TRBJ1-2; a possible D gene is TRBD1 (6 bases). CDR1 and CDR2 (germline): MNHNY, SVGAGI (reference sequence). Trimming left V 5 bases short and J 2 bases short, with 12 bases between. The CDR3 loop spans 14 amino acids. CDR3 sequence: CASSPWTANYGYTF. CDR3 coding DNA: TGTGCCAGCAGTCCCTGGACAGCGAACTATGGCTACACCTTC.

A word on this clonotype: Given a much more abundant clone one base away, this may be a read error. This sequence joins TRBV7-3 and TRBJ1-2, with 7 positions matching TRBD1. CDR3 length: 13 residues. Per the germline V gene, CDR1 is SGHTA and CDR2 is FQGTGA. The CDR3 spells CASSQGGPYGYAF. CDR3 DNA sequence: TGTGCCAGCAGCCAAGGGGGCCCCTATGGCTACGCCTTC.

This clonotype was seen a handful of times. The rearrangement links TRBV12-3 or TRBV12-4 to TRBJ2-7; TRBD2 is a possible D gene (6 bases). V dropped 7 bases and J dropped 2 bases, with 9 bases sitting between them. This CDR3 spans 12 amino acids. For the CDR3, the DNA is TGTGCCAGCAAGGGGAGGACCTACGAGCAGTACTTC. Translating gives CASKGRTYEQYF.

V usage is TRBV6-5 and J usage is TRBJ1-2, with TRBD1 identical over 8 bases. Germline assignment: CDR1 MNHEY and CDR2 SVGAGI. The CDR3 consists of 14 residues. V dropped 6 bases and J dropped 6; count of bases not matched to a gene: 9. The CDR3, as DNA: TGTGCCAGCAGATCTACGGACAGGGTAGATGGCTACACCTTC. Amino acids: CASRSTDRVDGYTF.

This clonotype was detected only a few times. The V call is TRBV5-4, the J call TRBJ2-7; 7 bases fit TRBD1. CDR3 size: 14 residues. V lost 4 bases to trimming and J lost 5 bases; unmatched junction nucleotides: 9. Germline lookup yields CDR1 SGHNT and CDR2 YYREEE (reference sequence). CDR3 residues: CASSPQQGNDEQYF. The CDR3 coding sequence is TGTGCCAGCAGCCCCCAACAGGGGAACGACGAGCAGTACTTC.

The chain is built from TRBV6-2 or TRBV6-3 and TRBJ1-2; D perhaps matches TRBD1 (6 bases). Germline CDR1 reads MNHEY; CDR2 reads SVGEGT. V was pared by 0 bases and J by 6 bases, with 14 bases between. This CDR3 is 15 amino acids long. DNA for the CDR3: TGTGCCAGCAGTTACTCGGACGGGGGGCCGAATGGCTACACCTTC. As protein: CASSYSDGGPNGYTF.